The clone carrying this T cell receptor (beta chain) has at least ten counts. The data are from a study of CD8+CD57+ T cells in acquired aplastic anemia. CDR3 and TCR beta VDJ profiling relied on a genomic DNA template. TCRdb itself ran the reads through MiXCR, one entry per CDR3 protein. Among approximately 170,000 distinct CDR3 sequences listed, roughly half were seen once. Patients chosen for sequencing had shown CD8+CD57+ cell expansion by flow cytometry. The CDR3 is 16 amino acids. The ends were cut back, 7 bases at V and 1 base at J, with 19 bases in the middle. Germline V lookup: CDR1 MNHEY, CDR2 SVGEGT.

The TCR originated in a human donor with aplastic anemia. This chain links TRBV6-2 or TRBV6-3 with TRBJ1-1, with D possibly being TRBD1 (6 bases). The source material was sorted CD4+, CD8+, or CD8+CD57+ T cells (not recorded which) from PBMCs. CDR3 coding DNA: TGTGCCAGCACCGCCACGGGGGGCTTGGCGAACACTGAAGCTTTCTTT. Residues: CASTATGGLANTEAFF.